The 10 T cell receptor beta chains below all came from one sample that was sequenced in a study of shared clonotypes between healthy human individuals. Terminally differentiated effector memory CD45RA+ cells were excluded from the naive CD8 cells, which were CD45RO-negative and positively selected for CCR7. The method was immunoSEQ multiplex PCR; TCRdb's version includes in-frame clones alone and lacks a portion of them. The table records under 850,000 clones, 80% to 95% of them present only once. The sequenced sample was naive CD8+ T cells sorted from blood. The origin of the receptors is a man aged 30 to 45 in good health.

J is TRBJ1-1 and V is TRBV11-2; TRBD1 is a possible D gene (6 bases). CDR3 length: 13 amino acids. The V end lost 6 bases, the J end lost 7 bases, and 15 bases lay between the germline ends. Germline V gives CDR1 SGHAT, CDR2 FQNNGV. The chain's CDR3 is CASRRTEVREAFF. The CDR3 DNA reads TGTGCCAGCAGACGGACAGAAGTTCGTGAAGCTTTCTTT.

The chain recombines TRBV30 with TRBJ2-7, with D perhaps being TRBD1 or TRBD2 (6 bases each). Per germline, CDR1 GTSNPN and CDR2 SVGIG (reference sequence). V was shortened by 0 bases and J by 5 bases, with 14 bases between the two germline ends. This CDR3 contains 14 residues. CDR3 nucleotide sequence: TGTGCCTGGAGTGTGATCGGGGGCGGGGACGAGCAGTACTTC. This sequence encodes CAWSVIGGGDEQYF.

CDR3 protein: CASSLRKVLVKAFF. The CDR3 nucleotides read TGTGCCAGCAGTTTACGTAAAGTACTGGTGAAAGCTTTCTTT. The chain recombines TRBV28 with TRBJ1-1; D not certain. V was cut by 2 bases and J by 9 bases, with 16 bases left in between. Germline V gene sequence: CDR1 MDHEN, CDR2 SYDVKM. CDR3 length: 14 amino acids.

The chain links TRBV7-6 to TRBJ2-1; 16 nucleotides align to TRBD2. The junction had 14 bases not matched to a gene; V was cut back by 5 bases and J by 4 bases. Germline values: CDR1 SGHVS, CDR2 FNYEAQ. This CDR3 has 20 amino acids. CDR3 DNA sequence: TGTGCCAGCAGCACTACCGGGACTAGCGGGAGGGCGAGGCCGTACAATGAGCAGTTCTTC. It yields the protein CASSTTGTSGRARPYNEQFF.

V is TRBV27 and J is TRBJ2-7; 9 nucleotides match TRBD1. This CDR3 region has 15 residues. CDR1 and CDR2 (germline): MNHEY, SMNVEV (reference sequence). Trimming removed 4 bases from V and 5 bases from J; junction bases left unmatched: 9. For the CDR3, the DNA is TGTGCCAGCAGTTCACAGGGGGCGTGGAGGAACGAGCAGTACTTC. Translating it yields CASSSQGAWRNEQYF.

The chain has TRBV4-1 and TRBJ2-7; 8 bases are shared with TRBD1. Germline V gene lookup returns CDR1 MGHRA and CDR2 YSYEKL. The junction had 13 bases not matched to a gene; V was cut back by 4 bases and J by 2 bases. This CDR3 has 17 amino acids. CDR3 region: CASSPTPPGGQAYEQYF. For the CDR3, the DNA is TGCGCCAGCAGCCCCACCCCCCCCGGGGGACAGGCCTACGAGCAGTACTTC.

The chain has TRBV28 and TRBJ2-7, with 12 bases aligning to TRBD1. V lost 10 bases, J lost 4 bases, and 5 bases stayed unmatched. This CDR3 is built from 13 residues. Per the germline V gene, CDR1 is MDHEN and CDR2 is SYDVKM. The CDR3, as DNA: TGTGCCACCCGGGACAGGGGGCTGTACGAGCAGTACTTC. Amino acid sequence: CATRDRGLYEQYF.

The V gene is TRBV7-9, the J gene TRBJ2-3; 8 nucleotides align to TRBD2. Germline assignment: CDR1 SEHNR and CDR2 FQNEAQ (reference sequence). V gave up 4 bases and J gave up 9 bases; unmatched junction bases: 15. This CDR3 is built from 16 residues. CDR3 amino acids: CASSSDGTSGRRTQYF. CDR3 in DNA: TGTGCCAGCAGCTCTGATGGGACTAGTGGCAGGCGGACGCAGTATTTT.

J is TRBJ2-7 and V is TRBV5-1, with TRBD2 identical over 7 bases. The CDR3 runs 16 residues. J was trimmed by 2 bases and V by 7 bases; bases with no gene match: 15. The V gene's germline CDR1 is SGHRS and CDR2 YFSETQ. CDR3 sequence reads: CASSAESGAGAYEQYF. The CDR3 bases are TGCGCCAGCTCCGCTGAGTCCGGGGCGGGGGCCTACGAGCAGTACTTC.

The V call is TRBV19, the J call TRBJ2-2; TRBD1 is a possible D gene (7 bases). This CDR3 region has 17 residues. The V end was cut by 7 bases, the J end by 2 bases, with 20 bases between. In germline, CDR1 is LNHDA, CDR2 SQIVND (reference sequence). The DNA for the CDR3 is TGTGCCAGTAATAAAAGGTGGGGGGACAGAAACACCGGGGAGCTGTTTTTT. Protein: CASNKRWGDRNTGELFF.